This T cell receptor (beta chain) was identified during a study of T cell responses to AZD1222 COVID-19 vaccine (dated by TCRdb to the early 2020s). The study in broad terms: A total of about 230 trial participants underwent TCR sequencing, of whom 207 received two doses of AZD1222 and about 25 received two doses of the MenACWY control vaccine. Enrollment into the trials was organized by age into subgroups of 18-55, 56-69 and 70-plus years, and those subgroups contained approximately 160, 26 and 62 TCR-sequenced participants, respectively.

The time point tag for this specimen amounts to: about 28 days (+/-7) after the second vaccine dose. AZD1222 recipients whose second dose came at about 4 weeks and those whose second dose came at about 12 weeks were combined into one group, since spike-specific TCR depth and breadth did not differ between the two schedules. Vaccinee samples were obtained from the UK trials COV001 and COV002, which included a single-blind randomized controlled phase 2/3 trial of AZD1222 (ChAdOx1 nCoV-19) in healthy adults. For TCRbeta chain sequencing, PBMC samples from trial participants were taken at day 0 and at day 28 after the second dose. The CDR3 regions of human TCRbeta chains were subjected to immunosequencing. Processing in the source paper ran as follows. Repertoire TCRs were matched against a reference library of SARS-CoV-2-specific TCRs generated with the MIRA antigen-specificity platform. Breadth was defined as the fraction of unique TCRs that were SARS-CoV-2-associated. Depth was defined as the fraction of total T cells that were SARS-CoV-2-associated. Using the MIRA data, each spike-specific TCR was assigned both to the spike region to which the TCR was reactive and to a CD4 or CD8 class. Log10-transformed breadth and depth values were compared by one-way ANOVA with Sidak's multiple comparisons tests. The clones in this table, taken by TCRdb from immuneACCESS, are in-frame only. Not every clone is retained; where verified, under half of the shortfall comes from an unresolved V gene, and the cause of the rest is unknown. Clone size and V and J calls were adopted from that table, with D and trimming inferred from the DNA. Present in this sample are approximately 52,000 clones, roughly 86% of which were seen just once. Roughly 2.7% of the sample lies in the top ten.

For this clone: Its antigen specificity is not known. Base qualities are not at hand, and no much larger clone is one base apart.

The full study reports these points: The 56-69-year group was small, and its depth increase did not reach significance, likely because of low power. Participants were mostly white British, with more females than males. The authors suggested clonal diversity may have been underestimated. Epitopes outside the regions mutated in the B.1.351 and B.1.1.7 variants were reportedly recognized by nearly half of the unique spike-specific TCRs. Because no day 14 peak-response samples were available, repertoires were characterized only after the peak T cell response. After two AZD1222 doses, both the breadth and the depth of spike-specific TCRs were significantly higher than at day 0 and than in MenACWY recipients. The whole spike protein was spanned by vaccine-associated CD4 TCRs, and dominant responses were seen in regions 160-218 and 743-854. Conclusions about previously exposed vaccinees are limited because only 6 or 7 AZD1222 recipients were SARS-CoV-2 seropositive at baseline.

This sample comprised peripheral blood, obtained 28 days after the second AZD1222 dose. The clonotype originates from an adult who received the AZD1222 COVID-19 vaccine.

The CDR3 here reads CASSSRDRVNSPLHF. The nucleotide sequence is given as TGTGCCAGCAGCTCCCGGGACAGGGTCAACTCACCCCTCCACTTT. This chain joins TRBV7-8 to TRBJ1-6, with 9 bases matching TRBD1. The CDR1 and CDR2 encoded by the germline V gene are SGHVS and FQNEAQ. The germline V and J ends show losses of 4 bases and 10 bases respectively, and no gene match explains 8 bases of the junction. The CDR3, cysteine through phenylalanine, is 15 amino acids long. Only CDR3 DNA is held: 45 bases, read in frame from base 1.